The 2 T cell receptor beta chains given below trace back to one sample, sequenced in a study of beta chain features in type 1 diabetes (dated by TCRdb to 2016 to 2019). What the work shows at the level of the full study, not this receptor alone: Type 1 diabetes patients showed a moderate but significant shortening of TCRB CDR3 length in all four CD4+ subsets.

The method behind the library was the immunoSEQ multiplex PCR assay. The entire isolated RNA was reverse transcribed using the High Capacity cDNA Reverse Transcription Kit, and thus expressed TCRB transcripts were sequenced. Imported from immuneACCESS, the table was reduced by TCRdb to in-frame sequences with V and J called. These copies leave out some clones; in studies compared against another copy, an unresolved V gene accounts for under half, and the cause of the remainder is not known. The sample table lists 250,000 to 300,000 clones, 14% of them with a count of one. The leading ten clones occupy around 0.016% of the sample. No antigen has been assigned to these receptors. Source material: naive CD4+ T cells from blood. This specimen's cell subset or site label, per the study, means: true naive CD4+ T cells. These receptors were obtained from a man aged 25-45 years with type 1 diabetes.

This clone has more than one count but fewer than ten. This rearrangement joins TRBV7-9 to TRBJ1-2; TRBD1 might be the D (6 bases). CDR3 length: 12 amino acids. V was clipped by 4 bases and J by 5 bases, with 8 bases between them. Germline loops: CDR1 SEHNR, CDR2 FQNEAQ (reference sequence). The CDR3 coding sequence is TGTGCCAGCAGCTCGACAGGTTATGGCTACACCTTC. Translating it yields CASSSTGYGYTF.

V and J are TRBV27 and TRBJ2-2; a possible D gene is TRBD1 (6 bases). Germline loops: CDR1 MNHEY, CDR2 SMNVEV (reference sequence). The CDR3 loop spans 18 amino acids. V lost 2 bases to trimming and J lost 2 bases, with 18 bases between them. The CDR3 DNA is TGTGCCAGCAGTTTACGGGATCGGGGACACCTAAACACCGGGGAGCTGTTTTTT. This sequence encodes CASSLRDRGHLNTGELFF.